This section outlines one TCR beta chain sequence together with its context. No cognate antigen has been identified for it. Qualities for individual bases were not recorded, and no much larger clone is one base off. TCRbeta CDR3 regions were amplified from genomic DNA by means of the immunoSEQ Assay, a bias-controlled multiplex PCR. In the original analysis: The number of nucleated cells in each sample was estimated from the amplification of reference gene primers within the assay. To quantify the absolute abundance of each unique TCRbeta CDR3 rearrangement, sequence reads were collapsed and filtered. For each sample, productive Simpson clonality was calculated as the square root of Simpson's diversity index over productive rearrangements. TCRdb provides this immuneACCESS table in a form limited to in-frame rearrangements. Some clones are lacking; in checked studies, under half of them reflect an unresolved V gene, and why the rest are absent is not known. V, J and clone size are taken as reported in that table, and D and trimming were inferred from the DNA itself. This sample lists 250,000 to 300,000 clones; 88% were detected once. In total, the top ten clones hold 10% of the sample.

The record originates from a study of blood T cell repertoires in COVID-19 (dated by TCRdb to the early 2020s). Looking at the study overall: Samples covering the acute and convalescent phases of COVID-19 were provided by collaborators in the United States, Italy and Spain. Samples were obtained from the ongoing ImmuneRACE study (first 160 participants) and from about 1,300 subjects provided by 6 global collaborators. A de-identified subject ID, COVID-19 status, age in years and sex were almost always included in the sample metadata. Where available, HLA class I and class II types were taken from metadata supplied by the sample provider and were not determined by assay-based typing. The repertoires were made available in a free public database intended to serve as a resource for research on the immune response to SARS-CoV-2. The prospective study material was composed of cDNA or gDNA derived from T cells, B-cell-depleted T cells, or PBMCs. Subjects who had been exposed to COVID-19, were actively infected with it, or had recovered from it provided the deeply sampled blood TCRbeta repertoires that made up the dataset.

V gives up 6 bases and J gives up 8 bases, and the segment between their germline ends measures 23 bases. Per the germline V gene, SGHTA is the CDR1 and FQGNSA is the CDR2. Including cysteine and phenylalanine, the CDR3 has 17 amino acids. The CDR3 DNA has 51 bases and is translated from base 1. General conclusions and limits of the study: Clinical and demographic metadata were provided uncurated, with the amount varying by source and participant.

In Seattle, one collaborating source enrolled patients while the infection was active and tracked those patients longitudinally over the course of disease. Whole blood was collected in K2EDTA tubes by collaborating institutions according to the institutions' own protocols. For TCRbeta analysis, collaborators shipped samples as frozen whole blood, isolated PBMCs, or DNA extracted from either of those sample types. The sequence was collected from a woman in her 70s with COVID-19, enrolled during active disease. Input material: peripheral blood. This chain joins TRBV7-2 to TRBJ1-6, with TRBD1 tentatively as D gene (5 bases match). The CDR3 corresponds to CASRQYGFGGLDSPLHF. Here is the DNA: TGTGCCAGCAGGCAATATGGTTTCGGGGGGTTGGATTCACCCCTCCACTTT.